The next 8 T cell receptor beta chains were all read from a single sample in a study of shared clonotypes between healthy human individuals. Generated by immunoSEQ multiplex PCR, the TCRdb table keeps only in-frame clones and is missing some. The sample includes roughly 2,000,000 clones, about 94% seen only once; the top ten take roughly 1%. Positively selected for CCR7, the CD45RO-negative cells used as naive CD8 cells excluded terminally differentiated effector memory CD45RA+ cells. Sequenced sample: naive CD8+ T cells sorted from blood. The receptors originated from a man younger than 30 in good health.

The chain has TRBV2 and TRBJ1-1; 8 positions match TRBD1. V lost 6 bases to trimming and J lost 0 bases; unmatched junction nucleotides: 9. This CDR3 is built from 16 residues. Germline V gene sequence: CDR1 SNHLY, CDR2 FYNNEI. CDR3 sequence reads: CASRPTGTGLNTEAFF. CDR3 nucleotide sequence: TGTGCCAGCAGGCCGACCGGGACAGGCTTGAACACTGAAGCTTTCTTT.

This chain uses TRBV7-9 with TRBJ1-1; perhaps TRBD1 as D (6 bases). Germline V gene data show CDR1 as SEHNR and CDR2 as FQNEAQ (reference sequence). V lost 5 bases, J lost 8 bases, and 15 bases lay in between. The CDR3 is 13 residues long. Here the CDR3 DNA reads TGTGCCAGCAGCCCCCCTATGGGGGCCGAAGCTTTCTTT. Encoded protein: CASSPPMGAEAFF.

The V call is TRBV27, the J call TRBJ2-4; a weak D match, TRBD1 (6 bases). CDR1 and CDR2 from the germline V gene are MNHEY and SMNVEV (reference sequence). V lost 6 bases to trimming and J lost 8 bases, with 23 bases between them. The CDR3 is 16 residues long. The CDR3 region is CASSHISVQGRDIQYF. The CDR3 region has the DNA TGTGCCAGCAGCCACATATCGGTCCAGGGGAGAGACATTCAGTACTTC.

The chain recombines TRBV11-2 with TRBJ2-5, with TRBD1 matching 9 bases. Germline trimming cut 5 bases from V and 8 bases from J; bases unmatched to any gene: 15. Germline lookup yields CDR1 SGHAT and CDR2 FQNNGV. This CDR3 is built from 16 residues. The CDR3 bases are TGTGCCAGCAGCCCAATCCAGGGCCGGGACAGGGAAACCCAGTACTTC. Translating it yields CASSPIQGRDRETQYF.

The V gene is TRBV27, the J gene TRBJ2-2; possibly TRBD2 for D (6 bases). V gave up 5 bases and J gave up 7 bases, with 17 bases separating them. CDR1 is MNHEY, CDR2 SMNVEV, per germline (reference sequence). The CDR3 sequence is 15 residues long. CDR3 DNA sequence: TGTGCCAGCAGTCTTTCCCCCGGCGGGAACGGGGAGCTGTTTTTT. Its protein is CASSLSPGGNGELFF.

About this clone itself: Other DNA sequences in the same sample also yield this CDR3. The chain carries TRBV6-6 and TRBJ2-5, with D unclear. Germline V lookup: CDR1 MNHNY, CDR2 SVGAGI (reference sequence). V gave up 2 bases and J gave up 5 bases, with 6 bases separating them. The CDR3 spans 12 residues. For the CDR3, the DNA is TGTGCCAGCAGTTACCCCCCGGAGACCCAGTACTTC. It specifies CASSYPPETQYF.

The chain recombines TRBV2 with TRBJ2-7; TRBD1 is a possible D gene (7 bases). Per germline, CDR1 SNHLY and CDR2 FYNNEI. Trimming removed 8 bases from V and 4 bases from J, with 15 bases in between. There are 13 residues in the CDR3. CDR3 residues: CASGQAEGYEQYF. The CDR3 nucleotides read TGTGCCAGCGGACAGGCGGAGGGTTACGAGCAGTACTTC.

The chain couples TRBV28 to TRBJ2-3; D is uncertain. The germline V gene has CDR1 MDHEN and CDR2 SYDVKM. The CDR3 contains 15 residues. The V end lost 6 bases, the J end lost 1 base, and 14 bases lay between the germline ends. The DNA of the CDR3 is TGTGCCAGCAGATCTAGTAGTTCCGGCACAGATACGCAGTATTTT. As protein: CASRSSSSGTDTQYF.